The 23 T cell receptor beta chains presented below share a single source sample, sequenced in a study of cytomegalovirus exposure and HLA in healthy donors. Primers for the PCR totalled 60 Vbeta and 13 Jbeta. Sequenced by immunoSEQ multiplex PCR; TCRdb stores in-frame clones only, minus some. The data contain some 120,000 clones, around 67% of them singletons. Sequenced: PBMCs. These receptors were taken from a middle-aged woman in good health and CMV-seropositive.

The chain joins TRBV6-1 to TRBJ2-1; D is unclear. V lost 4 bases and J 8 bases, leaving 6 bases between the germline ends. The V gene's germline CDR1 is MNHNS and CDR2 SASEGT. This CDR3 region has 11 residues. The CDR3 here is CASSGRDEQFF. The DNA of the CDR3 is TGTGCCAGCAGTGGTAGAGATGAGCAGTTCTTC.

The chain is built from TRBV7-2 and TRBJ1-2; 8 bases match TRBD1. The V gene's germline CDR1 is SGHTA and CDR2 FQGNSA. Losses at the gene ends were 5 bases for V and 2 bases for J; bases not matched to a gene: 16. The CDR3 has 18 amino acids. The CDR3, as DNA: TGTGCCAGCAGCCCCGTATTAACAGCGGGACAGGAGAACTATGGCTACACCTTC. Amino acids: CASSPVLTAGQENYGYTF. Supplemented by reference TRBV7-2 and TRBJ1-2, the full variable domain reads GAGVSQSPSNKVTEKGKDVELRCDPISGHTALYWYRQSLGQGLEFLIYFQGNSAPDKSGLPSDRFSAERTGGSVSTLTIQRTQQEDSAVYLCASSPVLTAGQENYGYTFGSGTRLTVV.

This clone was observed a few times. The chain links TRBV30 to TRBJ2-5; 7 bases line up with TRBD1. Looked up from germline, CDR1 is GTSNPN and CDR2 is SVGIG (reference sequence). The CDR3 has 13 amino acids. The junction had 8 bases not matched to a gene; V was cut back by 3 bases and J by 7 bases. CDR3 in amino acids: CAWRGQVAGTQYF. The CDR3 region has the DNA TGTGCCTGGAGAGGACAGGTGGCAGGGACCCAGTACTTC.

The V call is TRBV7-2, the J call TRBJ2-1, with 7 nucleotides matching TRBD2. J gave up 0 bases and V 4 bases, and 6 bases lay outside the gene matches. Germline V gives CDR1 SGHTA, CDR2 FQGNSA. The CDR3 contains 16 residues. The CDR3 loop is CASSSVAGRSYNEQFF. The CDR3 region has the DNA TGTGCCAGCAGCTCCGTAGCGGGCCGCTCCTACAATGAGCAGTTCTTC.

This chain uses TRBV5-1 with TRBJ2-2; D not certain. Trimming took 1 base from V and 0 from J, leaving 7 bases between them. Looked up from germline, CDR1 is SGHRS and CDR2 is YFSETQ. The CDR3 loop spans 15 amino acids. CDR3 in amino acids: CASSLTAANTGELFF. In DNA, the CDR3 is TGCGCCAGCAGCTTGACAGCCGCGAACACCGGGGAGCTGTTTTTT.

The chain carries TRBV7-2 and TRBJ2-7; 9 bases line up with TRBD1. The length of the CDR3 is 14 residues. The ends lost 4 bases at V and 5 bases at J; junction bases unmatched: 6. CDR1 is SGHTA and CDR2 is FQGNSA in the germline V gene. CDR3 region: CASSSWDRDNEQYF. DNA of the CDR3: TGTGCCAGCAGCTCCTGGGACAGGGACAACGAGCAGTACTTC.

The rearrangement uses TRBV11-2 and TRBJ2-7; TRBD1 matches at 9 bases. Germline CDR1 and CDR2: SGHAT and FQNNGV. Losses at the gene ends were 5 bases for V and 2 bases for J; bases not matched to a gene: 10. The CDR3 covers 16 residues. The CDR3 DNA reads as TGTGCCAGCAGCCCTCCGGGACAGGGTTGGCCCTACGAGCAGTACTTC. This codes for CASSPPGQGWPYEQYF.

This clone was seen a single time. The V and J genes are TRBV5-4 and TRBJ2-5; possibly TRBD1 for D (5 bases). Germline loops: CDR1 SGHNT, CDR2 YYREEE (reference sequence). CDR3 size: 15 residues. The germline V and J ends were trimmed by 4 bases and 3 bases, with 16 bases remaining between them. Here the CDR3 reads CASSVTQGQKETQYF. The CDR3 DNA is TGTGCCAGCAGCGTGACTCAGGGTCAAAAAGAGACCCAGTACTTC.

This clone was recorded a few times. CDR3 sequence (DNA): TGCGCCAGCAGCTTGGTACGGCAAGAGACCCAGTACTTC. Protein: CASSLVRQETQYF. The V gene is TRBV5-1, the J gene TRBJ2-5, with D hard to call. This CDR3 is 13 amino acids long. CDR1 is SGHRS, CDR2 YFSETQ, per germline. The V gene lost 0 bases and the J gene lost 2 bases, with 5 bases spanning the gap.

V gene TRBV7-3 combines with J gene TRBJ2-1; TRBD2 aligns across 8 bases. There are 15 residues in the CDR3. The germline gives CDR1 SGHTA, CDR2 FQGTGA. J lost 2 bases, V lost 4 bases, and 4 bases had no gene match. The CDR3 spells CASSSLAGPYNEQFF. The CDR3 nucleotides read TGTGCCAGCAGCTCGTTAGCGGGGCCCTACAATGAGCAGTTCTTC.

The V call is TRBV5-1, the J call TRBJ2-2; TRBD1 aligns across 7 bases. Germline V gene sequence: CDR1 SGHRS, CDR2 YFSETQ. V shed 3 bases and J 3 bases; nucleotides not matched to a gene: 2. This CDR3 region has 14 residues. CDR3 residues: CASSYQGDTGELFF. The CDR3 DNA sequence: TGCGCCAGCAGCTACCAGGGGGACACCGGGGAGCTGTTTTTT.

The CDR3 coding sequence is TGTGCCAGCAGTTCGACAGGGATGAACACTGAAGCTTTCTTT. Protein product: CASSSTGMNTEAFF. V is TRBV2 and J is TRBJ1-1; 7 bases match TRBD1. The CDR3 runs to 14 residues. The V gene end was trimmed by 5 bases and the J gene end by 0 bases; junction bases not matched to a gene: 3. Germline V gene sequence: CDR1 SNHLY, CDR2 FYNNEI. The full variable domain, its missing parts supplied by reference TRBV2 and TRBJ1-1, is EPEVTQTPSHQVTQMGQEVILRCVPISNHLYFYWYRQILGQKVEFLVSFYNNEISEKSEIFDDQFSVERPDGSNFTLKIRSTKLEDSAMYFCASSSTGMNTEAFFGQGTRLTVV.

This sequence joins TRBV30 and TRBJ2-6; D might be TRBD1 (6 bases). The CDR3 is 17 residues long. The germline V gene encodes CDR1 GTSNPN and CDR2 SVGIG (reference sequence). Trimming left V 1 base short and J 0 bases short, with 13 bases between. The DNA for the CDR3 is TGTGCCTGGAGTGAGGGACACCTGATCTCTGGGGCCAACGTCCTGACTTTC. This codes for CAWSEGHLISGANVLTF. Looking up the rest from reference TRBV30 and TRBJ2-6 gives the full variable domain: SQTIHQWPATLVQPVGSPLSLECTVEGTSNPNLYWYRQAAGRGLQLLFYSVGIGQISSEVPQNLSASRPQDRQFILSSKKLLLSDSGFYLCAWSEGHLISGANVLTFGAGSRLTVL.

The rearrangement uses TRBV5-1 and TRBJ2-7; 10 positions match TRBD1. Trimming cost V 0 bases and J 7 bases; bases outside gene matches: 7. CDR3 length equals 15 residues. Looked up from germline, CDR1 is SGHRS and CDR2 is YFSETQ. The CDR3 loop is CASSLGGTGVGEQYF. The CDR3 DNA sequence: TGCGCCAGCAGCTTGGGGGGGACAGGGGTCGGGGAGCAGTACTTC.

V and J are TRBV25-1 and TRBJ2-3; 10 nucleotides agree with TRBD2. With V trimmed by 4 bases and J by 0 bases, 4 bases remained unmatched. CDR1 and CDR2 from the germline V gene are MGHDK and SYGVNS. The CDR3 contains 16 residues. The chain's CDR3 is CASSASGRVSTDTQYF. In DNA form, the CDR3 reads TGTGCCAGCAGTGCGAGCGGGAGGGTTAGCACAGATACGCAGTATTTT.

The rearrangement links TRBV5-6 to TRBJ2-7, with 7 bases lining up with TRBD1. The trim removed 4 bases at V and 5 bases at J, leaving 12 bases unmatched. The CDR3 totals 15 residues. Germline loops: CDR1 SGHDT, CDR2 YYEEEE. For the CDR3, the DNA is TGTGCCAGCAGCATCCTACAGGGGCGAGTAAACGAGCAGTACTTC. Translation: CASSILQGRVNEQYF. Supplemented by reference TRBV5-6 and TRBJ2-7, the full variable domain reads DAGVTQSPTHLIKTRGQQVTLRCSPKSGHDTVSWYQQALGQGPQFIFQYYEEEERQRGNFPDRFSGHQFPNYSSELNVNALLLGDSALYLCASSILQGRVNEQYFGPGTRLTVT.

This clone was counted a single time. This chain connects TRBV5-1 to TRBJ2-3, with D maybe TRBD1 (6 bases). This CDR3 contains 16 residues. Germline-derived CDR1 and CDR2 are SGHRS and YFSETQ. V was clipped by 2 bases and J by 0 bases, with 13 bases between them. CDR3 loop: CASSLGQRTSTDTQYF. The CDR3 DNA sequence: TGCGCCAGCAGCTTAGGACAGCGCACTAGCACAGATACGCAGTATTTT.

CDR3 DNA sequence: TGTGCCAGCAGTCAGAGCGGAGGCACAGATACGCAGTATTTT. Its translation is CASSQSGGTDTQYF. The J gene is TRBJ2-3, the V gene TRBV6-6; the D gene is possibly TRBD2 (5 bases). The CDR3 sequence is 14 residues long. CDR1 is MNHNY, CDR2 SVGAGI, per germline (reference sequence). The V gene lost 5 bases and the J gene lost 1 base, with 10 bases spanning the gap.

This clone has a count of ten or more. This sequence joins TRBV9 and TRBJ2-2; 11 positions agree with TRBD2. This CDR3 is built from 16 residues. Unmatched junction bases numbered 5, after V lost 4 bases and J lost 3 bases. CDR1 is SGDLS and CDR2 is YYNGEE in the germline V gene. The CDR3 region is CASSISGRADTGELFF. CDR3 bases: TGTGCCAGCAGCATTAGCGGGAGGGCCGACACCGGGGAGCTGTTTTTT.

The CDR3 DNA follows: TGTGCCAGCAGCCTAACAGGGAACACTGAAGCTTTCTTT. Its translation: CASSLTGNTEAFF. This chain joins TRBV7-9 and TRBJ1-1, with TRBD1 as a possible D gene (5 bases). The CDR3 has 13 residues. Germline values: CDR1 SEHNR, CDR2 FQNEAQ (reference sequence). Trimming left V 5 bases short and J 1 base short, with 8 bases between. The full variable domain, completed using reference TRBV7-9 and TRBJ1-1, is DTGVSQNPRHKITKRGQNVTFRCDPISEHNRLYWYRQTLGQGPEFLTYFQNEAQLEKSRLLSDRFSAERPKGSFSTLEIQRTEQGDSAMYLCASSLTGNTEAFFGQGTRLTVV.

This clone has a handful of counts. The chain recombines TRBV18 with TRBJ2-5; 9 bases match TRBD1. CDR1 is KGHSH and CDR2 is LQKENI in the germline V gene. The trim removed 2 bases at V and 5 bases at J, leaving 3 bases unmatched. This CDR3 comprises 14 residues. CDR3 sequence: CASSPNRGPETQYF. CDR3 nucleotides: TGTGCCAGCTCACCAAACAGGGGGCCGGAGACCCAGTACTTC.

The chain recombines TRBV7-2 with TRBJ2-2; weak D call: TRBD1 (5 bases). The CDR3 loop spans 17 amino acids. Germline assignment: CDR1 SGHTA and CDR2 FQGNSA. V was pared by 4 bases and J by 0 bases, with 15 bases between. The CDR3 sequence is CASSSLTGVTNTGELFF. The CDR3 DNA reads TGTGCCAGCAGCTCACTAACAGGCGTTACGAACACCGGGGAGCTGTTTTTT.

The chain uses TRBV27 and TRBJ2-1, with TRBD1 matching over 8 bases. CDR3 length: 17 residues. J gave up 3 bases and V 5 bases, and 12 bases lay outside the gene matches. CDR1 and CDR2 from the germline V gene are MNHEY and SMNVEV (reference sequence). The DNA for the CDR3 is TGTGCCAGCAGTGCCCAAGGACAGGGAGATTACTACAATGAGCAGTTCTTC. Amino acids: CASSAQGQGDYYNEQFF.